This TCR beta chain was sequenced for a study of blood T cells in healthy people across ages (dated by TCRdb to about 2015). In the study overall: In model experiments, template switching captured roughly one uniquely barcoded TCR beta cDNA molecule for every two T cells. To avoid experimental bias, donors of different ages were randomly spread across the sequencing lanes. The donors were divided into four age groups: young (average roughly 15 years), middle-aged (approximately 42), aged (about 61) and long-lived (82). Age-related changes in TCR beta repertoire diversity were measured in the study by deep sequencing normalized with unique cDNA molecular identifiers. Two additional independent replicas of 1 million unique cDNA reads from the same blood draw were analyzed for two donors (one aged 18 to 30 and one aged 80 or older). The paper as a whole reports these results and caveats: Since profiling was done on bulk unsorted PBMCs, naive and antigen-experienced compartments could not be conclusively compared. Observed TCR beta diversity per million T cells fell roughly linearly with age, and a significant reduction was already apparent by age roughly 41. Estimates of total diversity based on one million sequenced T cells were considered lower bounds and underestimates. A strong correlation was found between observed TCR beta diversity and the percentage of naive T cells measured by flow cytometry. Compared with the aged group, the long-lived group had more naive CD4+ T cells, fewer expanded clones and increased TCR diversity, suggesting age selection. Donor CMV infection status was unknown, potentially confounding age-related changes in expanded clonotypes.

This clonotype has more than one count but fewer than ten. What antigen it recognizes has not been identified. Per-base quality was not reported, and no clone a single base away is much larger than it. The library was produced with 5' RACE. TCRdb lists the instrument as Illumina HiSeq 2500. A second roughly 7 to 12 cycle PCR used a sample-barcoded 5' primer and a J-beta primer mix. A template-switch 5' adaptor carrying 12 random nucleotides introduced a unique molecular identifier onto each TCR beta cDNA molecule. At least 3 million CDR3-containing paired-end reads were obtained from each sample. First-strand cDNA was synthesized from all RNA with the Mint cDNA synthesis kit, primed by a TRBC-specific oligonucleotide. Following uracil-DNA glycosylase treatment, a first 18-cycle PCR with universal primers M1SS and BC2_uni_R was performed on all cDNA. Concerning the study's data processing: For normalization, 1 million high-quality reads were randomly selected from each sample, with every read carrying a distinct molecular identifier. Instead of being binned into consensus sequences, reads that shared molecular identifiers were thrown out. MiTCR, run with a Q25 quality threshold and the strictest error-elimination algorithm, handled CDR3 identification, clonotype clustering and error correction. A nonparametric unseen species model with Euler transformation was used to estimate lower-bound total TCR beta diversity. Using fastp at Q25 and MiXCR, TCRdb reprocessed the public reads and kept productive beta chains. For every CDR3 protein sequence, its rows merge into one entry that carries the most common genes and DNA. Here the V and J calls rest on TCRdb's processing, not on the authors' analysis. The sample has over 600,000 distinct CDR3 sequences on record, roughly 21% of them singletons. The biggest ten clones account for approximately 3.7% of the sample.

The junction carries 14 bases between V and J, which are trimmed by 5 bases and 5 bases respectively. There are 13 amino acids in the CDR3, from cysteine to phenylalanine inclusive. Only CDR3 DNA remains: 39 bases, in frame from the first base. Per the germline V gene (reference sequence), GTSNPN is the CDR1 and SVGIG is the CDR2. The roughly 37 donors, aged about 6 to 100 years, were systemically healthy Caucasian individuals from Russia. Approximately 10 milliliters of peripheral blood were collected from each donor into EDTA-treated Vacutainer tubes. PBMCs were isolated by Ficoll-Paque density-gradient centrifugation, with at least 6 million obtained per sample. Total RNA was extracted from PBMCs with Trizol reagent, with at least 5 micrograms obtained per sample. For every donor, flow cytometry on a PBMC aliquot measured the percentage of naive CD45RAhigh/CD27high T cells.

The sample taken for sequencing was blood. Recombination connected TRBV30 to TRBJ2-3; the D element might be TRBD1 or TRBD2, as each aligns at 5 bases. The receptor was derived from a man between 65 and 80 years old in good health. The CDR3 sequence is CAWGPGARDTQYF. Here is the DNA: TGTGCCTGGGGACCCGGGGCGAGAGATACGCAGTATTTT.